This is a list of T cell receptor beta chains from one sample in a study of early T cells in non-severe SARS-CoV-2 infection. TCRdb processed the 5' RACE reads anew with MiXCR; each CDR3 protein has one entry. Among tens of thousands of distinct CDR3 sequences listed, under 11% were seen once. Sequenced here: whole blood, sampled at baseline. The receptors were sampled from an adult who was a healthcare worker with PCR-confirmed SARS-CoV-2 infection or an uninfected control (not recorded which). Both conserved end residues are part of each CDR3. Fields, in order: V gene, J gene, CDR3 protein.

V: TRBV7-2
J: TRBJ2-7
CDR3: CASSSSLVGQYF

V: TRBV18
J: TRBJ1-5
CDR3: CASSPPGSGNQPQHF

V: TRBV19
J: TRBJ2-2
CDR3: CASSIAATARGWLFF

V: TRBV3-1
J: TRBJ2-5
CDR3: CASSKGLAGGQETQYF

V: TRBV9
J: TRBJ2-1
CDR3: CASSVRSSPNNEQFF

V: TRBV18
J: TRBJ2-6
CDR3: CASSRNRGVASGANVLTF

V: TRBV27
J: TRBJ2-1
CDR3: CASSQETSGRDEQFF

V: TRBV7-8
J: TRBJ1-5
CDR3: CASSRDRSKANQPQHF

V: TRBV9
J: TRBJ2-1
CDR3: CASSREGTSGKNEQFF

V: TRBV14
J: TRBJ2-1
CDR3: CASSLRTRGEQFF

V: TRBV20-1
J: TRBJ2-5
CDR3: CSARPLHRDRGETQYF

V: TRBV28
J: TRBJ2-5
CDR3: CASSLSLRNQYF

V: TRBV5-1
J: TRBJ2-3
CDR3: CASSLEAPGDTQYF

V: TRBV7-9
J: TRBJ2-5
CDR3: CARILPGQGELETQYF

V: TRBV28
J: TRBJ2-1
CDR3: CASSVSGNEQFF

V: TRBV28
J: TRBJ1-1
CDR3: CASSSLQVNTEAFF

V: TRBV20-1
J: TRBJ2-2
CDR3: CSARDTQKLFF

V: TRBV27
J: TRBJ2-7
CDR3: CASSSGPHYEQYF

V: TRBV5-1
J: TRBJ2-3
CDR3: CASSLLDNTDTQYF

V: TRBV20-1
J: TRBJ2-5
CDR3: CSARRPNQETQYF

V: TRBV27
J: TRBJ1-2
CDR3: CASSPTDTFGLTF

V: TRBV20-1
J: TRBJ1-5
CDR3: CSARTGGQPQHF